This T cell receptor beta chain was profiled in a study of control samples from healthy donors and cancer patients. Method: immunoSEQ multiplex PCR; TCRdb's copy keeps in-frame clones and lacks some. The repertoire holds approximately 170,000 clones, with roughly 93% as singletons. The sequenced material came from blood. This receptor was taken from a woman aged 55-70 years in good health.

In nucleotides, the CDR3 is TGTGCCAGCGTGACCTCGTTGCAGCTTGCTAACTATGGCTACACCTTC. Residues: CASVTSLQLANYGYTF. The V call is TRBV28, the J call TRBJ1-2; D uncertain. Trimming shortened V by 8 bases and J by 0 bases, and 19 bases separated the two germline ends. The CDR3 runs to 16 residues. Germline values: CDR1 MDHEN, CDR2 SYDVKM.